The 11 T cell receptor beta chains in this list originate from one sample, sequenced in a study of blood T cell repertoires in COVID-19. Libraries were prepared by immunoSEQ multiplex PCR; TCRdb keeps only in-frame clonotypes and omits some of them. The sample gives some 400,000 clones, 87% of which show up once; over 2% is in the top ten. What was sequenced was peripheral blood. Source of these receptors: a woman aged 55-75 years with COVID-19, enrolled during active disease.

The chain combines TRBV5-1 with TRBJ2-7; 8 bases agree with TRBD1. Germline V gene lookup returns CDR1 SGHRS and CDR2 YFSETQ. The length of the CDR3 is 15 residues. V lost 1 base, J lost 4 bases, and 7 bases stayed unmatched. Here the CDR3 DNA reads TGCGCCAGCAGCTTGATTGGGACAGGACAATACGAGCAGTACTTC. It is translated as CASSLIGTGQYEQYF.

The chain couples TRBV7-9 to TRBJ1-2; 8 nucleotides line up with TRBD1. Germline V gives CDR1 SEHNR, CDR2 FQNEAQ (reference sequence). This CDR3 is built from 12 residues. The V and J ends lost 3 bases and 8 bases, in that order; junction bases with no gene match: 2. CDR3 nucleotide sequence: TGTGCCAGCAGCTTGGACAGGGTGGGCTACACCTTC. It is translated as CASSLDRVGYTF.

This clone came up a few times. This chain uses TRBV12-3 or TRBV12-4 with TRBJ1-5; D might be TRBD1 (5 bases). V shed 8 bases and J shed 6 bases, with 11 bases lying between them. The CDR3 contains 12 residues. The CDR3 DNA reads as TGTGCCAGCGGGCAGGGTGGTCAGCCCCAGCATTTT. Residues: CASGQGGQPQHF.

This clone has a single count. V is TRBV24-1 and J is TRBJ1-6; TRBD1 aligns across 10 bases. This CDR3 spans 16 amino acids. Germline trimming cut 2 bases from V and 7 bases from J; bases unmatched to any gene: 4. CDR1 is KGHDR, CDR2 SFDVKD, per germline. The CDR3 spells CATSDSTGGENSPLHF. In nucleotides, the CDR3 is TGTGCCACCAGTGATTCGACAGGGGGCGAGAATTCACCCCTCCACTTT.

This clone has only a few counts. This chain links TRBV5-1 with TRBJ1-5; tentative D call: TRBD1 (5 bases). CDR1 and CDR2 (germline): SGHRS, YFSETQ. CDR3 length: 13 amino acids. V was trimmed by 5 bases and J by 4 bases, leaving 10 bases between them. The CDR3 reads CASSYTGNQPQHF. In nucleotides, the CDR3 is TGCGCCAGCAGTTATACAGGTAATCAGCCCCAGCATTTT. The full variable domain, with the rest looked up from reference TRBV5-1 and TRBJ1-5, is KAGVTQTPRYLIKTRGQQVTLSCSPISGHRSVSWYQQTPGQGLQFLFEYFSETQRNKGNFPGRFSGRQFSNSRSEMNVSTLELGDSALYLCASSYTGNQPQHFGDGTRLSIL.

The chain has TRBV9 and TRBJ2-7, with D perhaps TRBD1 (7 bases). Germline CDR1 reads SGDLS; CDR2 reads YYNGEE. V lost 3 bases and J 4 bases, leaving 17 bases between the germline ends. The CDR3 spans 15 residues. The CDR3 nucleotides read TGTGCCAGCAGCGCAGATCCGCAGGGGGGATACGAGCAGTACTTC. Translated: CASSADPQGGYEQYF.

This chain connects TRBV19 to TRBJ1-6, with TRBD1 matching over 9 bases. In germline, CDR1 is LNHDA, CDR2 SQIVND (reference sequence). The CDR3 is 14 residues long. V trimming: 4 bases; J trimming: 7 bases; junction bases outside the gene matches: 2. As DNA, the CDR3 is TGTGCCAGTAGTACTGGGACAGGGAATTCACCCCTCCACTTT. Translation: CASSTGTGNSPLHF.

This rearrangement joins TRBV5-1 to TRBJ2-3; 10 positions agree with TRBD2. Losses at the gene ends were 4 bases for V and 5 bases for J; bases not matched to a gene: 10. Germline V lookup: CDR1 SGHRS, CDR2 YFSETQ. The CDR3 consists of 16 residues. The CDR3 nucleotides are TGCGCCAGCAGCCCACCACTAGCGGGGATAGTAGATACGCAGTATTTT. As protein: CASSPPLAGIVDTQYF.

The V gene is TRBV19, the J gene TRBJ1-5, with no clear D. Trimming removed 5 bases from V and 4 bases from J, with 9 bases in between. Looked up from germline, CDR1 is LNHDA and CDR2 is SQIVND (reference sequence). This CDR3 has 13 residues. As DNA, the CDR3 is TGTGCCAGTAGTCAACAGCTGAATCAGCCCCAGCATTTT. It yields the protein CASSQQLNQPQHF.

The chain links TRBV18 to TRBJ2-1; no clear D. The V gene's germline CDR1 is KGHSH and CDR2 LQKENI. V shed 4 bases and J shed 8 bases, with 6 bases lying between them. The CDR3 extends over 11 amino acids. The CDR3 nucleotides are TGTGCCAGCTCACGCCGAGATGAGCAGTTCTTC. Amino acid sequence: CASSRRDEQFF.

J is TRBJ1-1 and V is TRBV2; the D gene is possibly TRBD1 (6 bases). The CDR3 runs 14 residues. Trimming took 6 bases from V and 1 from J, leaving 12 bases between them. CDR1 and CDR2 (germline): SNHLY, FYNNEI. The CDR3 DNA reads TGTGCCAGCAGCTACTCACAGGGGAACACTGAAGCTTTCTTT. Encoded protein: CASSYSQGNTEAFF.